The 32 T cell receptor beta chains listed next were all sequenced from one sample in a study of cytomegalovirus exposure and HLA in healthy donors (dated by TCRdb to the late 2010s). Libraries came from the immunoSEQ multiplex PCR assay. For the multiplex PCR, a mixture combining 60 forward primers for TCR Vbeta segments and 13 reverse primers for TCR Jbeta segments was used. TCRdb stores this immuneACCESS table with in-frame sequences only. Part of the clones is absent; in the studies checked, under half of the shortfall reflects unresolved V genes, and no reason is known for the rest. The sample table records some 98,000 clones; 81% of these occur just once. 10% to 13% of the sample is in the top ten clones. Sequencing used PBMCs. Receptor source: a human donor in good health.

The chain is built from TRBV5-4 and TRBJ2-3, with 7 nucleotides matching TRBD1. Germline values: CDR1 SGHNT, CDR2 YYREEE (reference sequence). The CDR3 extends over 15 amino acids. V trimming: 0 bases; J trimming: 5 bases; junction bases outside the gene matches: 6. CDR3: CASSLGGQTRDTQYF. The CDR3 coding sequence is TGTGCCAGCAGCTTGGGGGGACAGACGCGAGATACGCAGTATTTT.

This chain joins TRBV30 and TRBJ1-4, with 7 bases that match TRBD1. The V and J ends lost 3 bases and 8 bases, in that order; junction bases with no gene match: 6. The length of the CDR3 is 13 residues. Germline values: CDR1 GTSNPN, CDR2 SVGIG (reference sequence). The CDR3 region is CAWRGQDSEKLFF. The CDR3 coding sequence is TGTGCCTGGAGAGGACAGGACTCCGAAAAACTGTTTTTT.

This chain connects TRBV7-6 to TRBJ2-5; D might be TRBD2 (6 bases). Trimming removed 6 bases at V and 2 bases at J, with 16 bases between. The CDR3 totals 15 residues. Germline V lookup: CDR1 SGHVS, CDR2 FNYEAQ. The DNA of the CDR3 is TGTGCCAGCAGTAAACGGAGGGCCGGACAAGAGACCCAGTACTTC. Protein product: CASSKRRAGQETQYF.

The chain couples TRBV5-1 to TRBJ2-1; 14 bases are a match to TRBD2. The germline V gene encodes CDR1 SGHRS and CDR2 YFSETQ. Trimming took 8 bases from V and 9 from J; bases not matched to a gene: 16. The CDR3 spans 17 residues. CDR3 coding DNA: TGCGCCAGTAGGAGATTGGGGGGACTAGCGGGAGCAGGTGAGCAGTTCTTC. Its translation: CASRRLGGLAGAGEQFF.

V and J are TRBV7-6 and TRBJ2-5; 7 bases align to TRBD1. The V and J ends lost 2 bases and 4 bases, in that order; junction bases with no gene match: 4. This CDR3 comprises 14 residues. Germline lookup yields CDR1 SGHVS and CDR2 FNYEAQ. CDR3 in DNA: TGTGCCAGCAGCTTACAACCAGGGGGAGAGACCCAGTACTTC. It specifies CASSLQPGGETQYF.

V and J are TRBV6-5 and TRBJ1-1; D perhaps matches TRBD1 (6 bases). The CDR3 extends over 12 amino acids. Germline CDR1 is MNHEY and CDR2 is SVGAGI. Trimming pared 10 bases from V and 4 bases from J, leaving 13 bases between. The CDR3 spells CATFRGATEAFF. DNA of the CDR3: TGTGCCACCTTCCGGGGGGCCACTGAAGCTTTCTTT.

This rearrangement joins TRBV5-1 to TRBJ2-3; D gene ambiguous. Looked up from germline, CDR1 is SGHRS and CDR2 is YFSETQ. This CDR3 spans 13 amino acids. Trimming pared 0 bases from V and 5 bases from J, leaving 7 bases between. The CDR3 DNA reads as TGCGCCAGCAGCTTGGCCCCCAGAGATACGCAGTATTTT. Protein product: CASSLAPRDTQYF.

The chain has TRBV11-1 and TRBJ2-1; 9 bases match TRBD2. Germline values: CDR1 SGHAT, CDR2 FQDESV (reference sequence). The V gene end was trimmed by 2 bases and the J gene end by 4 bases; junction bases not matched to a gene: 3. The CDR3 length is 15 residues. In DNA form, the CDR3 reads TGTGCCAGCAGCTTATGGCGGGAGGGATACAATGAGCAGTTCTTC. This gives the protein CASSLWREGYNEQFF.

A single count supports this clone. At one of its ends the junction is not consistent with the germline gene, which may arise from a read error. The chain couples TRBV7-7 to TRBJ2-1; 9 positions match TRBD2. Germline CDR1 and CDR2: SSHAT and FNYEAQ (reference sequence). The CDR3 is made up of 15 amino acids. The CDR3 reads CASSRGGAGYNEQFF. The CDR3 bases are TGTGCTAGCAGTCGCGGGGGGGCCGGTTACAATGAGCAGTTCTTC.

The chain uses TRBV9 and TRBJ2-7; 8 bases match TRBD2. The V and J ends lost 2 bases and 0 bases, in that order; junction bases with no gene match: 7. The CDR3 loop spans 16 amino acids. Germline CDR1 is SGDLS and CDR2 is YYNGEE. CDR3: CASSVNPLAGSYEQYF. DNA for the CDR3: TGTGCCAGCAGCGTGAATCCCCTAGCGGGCTCCTACGAGCAGTACTTC.

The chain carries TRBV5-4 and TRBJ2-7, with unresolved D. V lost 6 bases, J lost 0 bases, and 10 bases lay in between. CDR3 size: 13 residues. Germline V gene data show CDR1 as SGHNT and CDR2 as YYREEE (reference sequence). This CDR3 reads CASTDWSSYEQYF. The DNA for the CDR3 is TGTGCCAGCACCGACTGGAGCTCCTACGAGCAGTACTTC.

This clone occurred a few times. CDR3 DNA: TGTGCCAGCAGCGGTACAGGGGGCAGAGAGACCCAGTACTTC. Translating gives CASSGTGGRETQYF. The chain couples TRBV9 to TRBJ2-5, with 9 bases lining up with TRBD1. The V segment lost 3 bases and the J segment 4 bases; nucleotides outside the gene matches: 4. CDR1 is SGDLS and CDR2 is YYNGEE in the germline V gene. The CDR3 has 14 residues.

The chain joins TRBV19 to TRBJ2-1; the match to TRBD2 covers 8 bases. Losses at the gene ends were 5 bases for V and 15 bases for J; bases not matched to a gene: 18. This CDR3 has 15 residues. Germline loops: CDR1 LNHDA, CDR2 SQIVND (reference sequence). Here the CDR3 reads CASSPPPGLVGYPFF. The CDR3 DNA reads TGTGCCAGTAGTCCCCCCCCGGGACTAGTTGGTTATCCGTTCTTC.

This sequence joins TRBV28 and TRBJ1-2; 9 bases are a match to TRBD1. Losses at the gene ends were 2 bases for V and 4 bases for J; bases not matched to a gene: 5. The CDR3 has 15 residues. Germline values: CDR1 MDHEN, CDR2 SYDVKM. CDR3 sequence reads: CASSLGTGFGYGYTF. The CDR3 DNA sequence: TGTGCCAGCAGTTTAGGGACAGGGTTTGGCTATGGCTACACCTTC.

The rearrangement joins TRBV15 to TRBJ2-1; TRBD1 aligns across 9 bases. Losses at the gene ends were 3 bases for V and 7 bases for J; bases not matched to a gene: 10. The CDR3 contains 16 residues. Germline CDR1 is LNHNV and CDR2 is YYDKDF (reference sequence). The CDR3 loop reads CATSSETGGRWNEQFF. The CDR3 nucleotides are TGTGCCACCAGCAGTGAAACAGGGGGCCGGTGGAATGAGCAGTTCTTC.

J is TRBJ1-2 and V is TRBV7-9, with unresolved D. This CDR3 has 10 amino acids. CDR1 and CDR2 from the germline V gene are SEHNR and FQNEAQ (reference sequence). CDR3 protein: CLIRGYGYTF. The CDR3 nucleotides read TGTCTCATCCGGGGCTATGGCTACACCTTC.

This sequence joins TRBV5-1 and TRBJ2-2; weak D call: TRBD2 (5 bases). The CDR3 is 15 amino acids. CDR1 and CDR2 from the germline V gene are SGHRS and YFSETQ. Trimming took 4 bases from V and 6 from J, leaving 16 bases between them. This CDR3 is CASSLASFVSGELFF. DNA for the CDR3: TGCGCCAGCAGCCTAGCTTCTTTTGTTTCCGGGGAGCTGTTTTTT.

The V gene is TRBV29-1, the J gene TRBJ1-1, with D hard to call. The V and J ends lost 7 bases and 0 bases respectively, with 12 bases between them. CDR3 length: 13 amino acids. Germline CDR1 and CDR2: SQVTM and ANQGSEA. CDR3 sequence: CSARQQLNTEAFF. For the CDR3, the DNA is TGCAGCGCCCGCCAACAGCTGAACACTGAAGCTTTCTTT. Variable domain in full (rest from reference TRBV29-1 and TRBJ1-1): SAVISQKPSRDICQRGTSLTIQCQVDSQVTMMFWYRQQPGQSLTLIATANQGSEATYESGFVIDKFPISRPNLTFSTLTVSNMSPEDSSIYLCSARQQLNTEAFFGQGTRLTVV.

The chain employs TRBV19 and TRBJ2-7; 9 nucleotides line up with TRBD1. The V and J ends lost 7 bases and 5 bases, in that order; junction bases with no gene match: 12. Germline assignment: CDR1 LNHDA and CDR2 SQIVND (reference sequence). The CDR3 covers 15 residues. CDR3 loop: CASKGVGTGPNEQYF. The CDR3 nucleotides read TGTGCCAGTAAGGGAGTGGGGACAGGGCCCAACGAGCAGTACTTC.

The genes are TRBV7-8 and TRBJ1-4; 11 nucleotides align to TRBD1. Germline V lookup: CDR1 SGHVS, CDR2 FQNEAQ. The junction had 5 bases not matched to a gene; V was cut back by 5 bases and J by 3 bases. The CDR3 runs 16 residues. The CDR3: CASSMGQGGPNEKLFF. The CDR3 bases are TGTGCCAGCAGCATGGGACAGGGGGGACCTAATGAAAAACTGTTTTTT.

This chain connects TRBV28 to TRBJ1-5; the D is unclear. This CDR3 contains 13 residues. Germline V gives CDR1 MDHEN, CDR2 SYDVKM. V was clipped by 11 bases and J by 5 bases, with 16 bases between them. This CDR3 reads CASVRGVHQPQHF. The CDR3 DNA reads TGTGCCTCTGTTCGGGGTGTTCATCAGCCCCAGCATTTT.

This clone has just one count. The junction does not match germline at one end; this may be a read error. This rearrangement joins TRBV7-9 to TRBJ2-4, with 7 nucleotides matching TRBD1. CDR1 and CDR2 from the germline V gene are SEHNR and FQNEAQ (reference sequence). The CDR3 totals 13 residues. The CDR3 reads CASSLEGARPSSF. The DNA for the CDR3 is TGTGCCAGCAGCTTAGAGGGGGCCCGACCCTCTTCTTTC.

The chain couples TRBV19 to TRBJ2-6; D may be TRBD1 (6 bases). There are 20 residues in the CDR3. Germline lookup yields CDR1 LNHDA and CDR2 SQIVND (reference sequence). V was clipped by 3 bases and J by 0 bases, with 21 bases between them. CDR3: CASSIYGVGRGRSGANVLTF. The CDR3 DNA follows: TGTGCCAGTAGTATTTACGGTGTGGGCAGGGGACGCTCTGGGGCCAACGTCCTGACTTTC.

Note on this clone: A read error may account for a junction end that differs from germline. CDR3 DNA: TGCGCCAGCAGCCAACGACTCGGGACATTGAACGCTGAAGCTTTCTTT. Amino acid sequence: CASSQRLGTLNAEAFF. The gene calls are TRBV4-3 and TRBJ1-1; maybe TRBD1 (6 bases). From germline, CDR1 is LGHNA and CDR2 YSLEER. This CDR3 has 16 amino acids.

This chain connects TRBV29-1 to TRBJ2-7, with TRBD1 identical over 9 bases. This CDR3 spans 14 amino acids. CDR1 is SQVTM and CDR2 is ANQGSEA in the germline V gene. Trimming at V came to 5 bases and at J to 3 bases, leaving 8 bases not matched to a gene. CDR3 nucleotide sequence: TGCAGCGTTTCCGGGACAGGGTATGACTACGAGCAGTACTTC. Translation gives CSVSGTGYDYEQYF.

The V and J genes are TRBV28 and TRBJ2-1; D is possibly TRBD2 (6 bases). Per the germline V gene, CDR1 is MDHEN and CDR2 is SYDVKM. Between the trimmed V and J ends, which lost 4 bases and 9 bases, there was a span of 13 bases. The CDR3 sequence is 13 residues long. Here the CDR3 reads CASSSRGSGEQFF. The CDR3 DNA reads TGTGCCAGCAGTTCCCGGGGGAGCGGTGAGCAGTTCTTC.

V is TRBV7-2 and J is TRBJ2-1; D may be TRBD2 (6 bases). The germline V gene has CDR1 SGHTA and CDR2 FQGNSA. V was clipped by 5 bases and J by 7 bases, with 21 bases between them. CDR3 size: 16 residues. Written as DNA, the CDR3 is TGTGCCAGCAGCCTAAGGGGCCGACTAGTGTTGAATGAGCAGTTCTTC. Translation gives CASSLRGRLVLNEQFF.

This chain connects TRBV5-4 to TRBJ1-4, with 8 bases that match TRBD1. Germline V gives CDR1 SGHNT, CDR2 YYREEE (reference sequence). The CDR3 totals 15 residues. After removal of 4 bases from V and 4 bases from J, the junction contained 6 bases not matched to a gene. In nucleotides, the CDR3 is TGTGCCAGCAGCCAAGAGACAGGGGTTAATGAAAAACTGTTTTTT. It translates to CASSQETGVNEKLFF.

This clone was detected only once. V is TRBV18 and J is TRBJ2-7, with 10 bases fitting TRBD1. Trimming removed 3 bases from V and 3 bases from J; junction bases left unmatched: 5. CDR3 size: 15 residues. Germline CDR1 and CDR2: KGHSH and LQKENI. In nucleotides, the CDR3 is TGTGCCAGCTCACCCACGGGACAGGGGATCTACGAGCAGTACTTC. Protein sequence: CASSPTGQGIYEQYF.

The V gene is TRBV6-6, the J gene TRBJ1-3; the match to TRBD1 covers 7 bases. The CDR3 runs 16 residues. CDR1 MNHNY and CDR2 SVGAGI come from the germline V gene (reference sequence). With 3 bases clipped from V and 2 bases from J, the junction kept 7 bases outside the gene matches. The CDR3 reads CASSYYKGAAGNTIYF. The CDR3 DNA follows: TGTGCCAGCAGTTATTACAAGGGGGCGGCTGGAAACACCATATATTTT.

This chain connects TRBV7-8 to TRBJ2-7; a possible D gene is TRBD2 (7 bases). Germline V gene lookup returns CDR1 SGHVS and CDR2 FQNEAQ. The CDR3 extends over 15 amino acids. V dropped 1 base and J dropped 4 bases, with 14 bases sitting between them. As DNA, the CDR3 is TGTGCCAGCAGCTTAGAGGGGGGGACGGGATACGAGCAGTACTTC. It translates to CASSLEGGTGYEQYF.

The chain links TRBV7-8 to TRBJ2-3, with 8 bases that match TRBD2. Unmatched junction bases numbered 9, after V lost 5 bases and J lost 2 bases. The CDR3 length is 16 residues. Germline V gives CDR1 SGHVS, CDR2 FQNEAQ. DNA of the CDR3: TGTGCCAGCAGCCCGCGGGGTAGCGGGGTCACAGATACGCAGTATTTT. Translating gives CASSPRGSGVTDTQYF. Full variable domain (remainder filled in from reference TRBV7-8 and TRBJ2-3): GAGVSQSPRYKVAKRGQDVALRCDPISGHVSLFWYQQALGQGPEFLTYFQNEAQLDKSGLPSDRFFAERPEGSVSTLKIQRTQQEDSAVYLCASSPRGSGVTDTQYFGPGTRLTVL.